This T cell receptor beta chain was profiled in a study of blood T cell repertoires in COVID-19. Whole-study context: Acute-phase and convalescent COVID-19 samples originated in the United States, Italy and Spain.

The protocol was immunoSEQ multiplex PCR, while the TCRdb copy is restricted to in-frame clones and leaves out a portion. Here the sample spans some 110,000 clones, 80% to 90% being singletons. This receptor was obtained from a man in his 70s who had recovered from COVID-19. The sequenced sample was peripheral blood.

DNA for the CDR3: TGCAGCGCCACCAAAGGGACAGGGGGATACGAGCAGTACTTC. Its protein product is CSATKGTGGYEQYF. The chain carries TRBV29-1 and TRBJ2-7; the match to TRBD1 covers 11 bases. Unmatched junction bases numbered 9, after V lost 7 bases and J lost 4 bases. The CDR3 loop spans 14 amino acids. Germline CDR1 reads SQVTM; CDR2 reads ANQGSEA.